The 14 T cell receptor beta chains given below trace back to one sample, sequenced in a study of shared clonotypes between healthy human individuals (dated by TCRdb to the early 2020s). The method was the immunoSEQ multiplex PCR assay. Held by TCRdb, this immuneACCESS table contains in-frame sequences only and omits some clones. Under half of the omission traces to an unresolved V gene where checked; the cause of the rest is unknown. The sample contains roughly 2,000,000 clones, 85% to 95% of them found a single time. Roughly 1.2% of the sample belongs to the ten largest clones. CD8 naive samples were obtained by positive selection for CCR7 among CD45RO-negative cells, yielding a CD45RA+CCR7+ population from which TemRA cells were excluded. Sequencing input: naive CD8+ T cells sorted from blood. The sample's cell subset or site label, in plain terms: CD45RA+CCR7+. The receptor set was obtained from a man aged 18-30 years in good health.

The chain couples TRBV13 to TRBJ2-7; no reliable D call. Germline V CDR1 and CDR2: PRHDT, FYEKMQ (reference sequence). This CDR3 spans 13 amino acids. V lost 6 bases and J 6 bases, leaving 15 bases between the germline ends. CDR3 nucleotide sequence: TGTGCCAGCAGTCCCGATCTCTTGTCCGAGCAGTACTTC. Its protein product is CASSPDLLSEQYF.

The chain carries TRBV30 and TRBJ1-5; D unresolved. The CDR3 consists of 15 residues. Trimming took off 0 bases at V and 1 base at J, with 10 bases between the two ends. Germline CDR1 GTSNPN, CDR2 SVGIG (reference sequence). CDR3 sequence: CAWSVASSSNQPQHF. The CDR3 DNA follows: TGTGCCTGGAGTGTAGCAAGCAGCAGCAATCAGCCCCAGCATTTT.

This sequence joins TRBV28 and TRBJ1-5; D perhaps matches TRBD1 (6 bases). CDR3 length equals 15 residues. Trimming removed 5 bases from V and 1 base from J, with 12 bases in between. The germline CDR1 and CDR2 sequences are MDHEN and SYDVKM. The CDR3 loop reads CASSPHRASNQPQHF. The CDR3 region has the DNA TGTGCCAGCAGTCCCCACAGGGCCAGCAATCAGCCCCAGCATTTT. Supplemented by reference TRBV28 and TRBJ1-5, the full variable domain reads DVKVTQSSRYLVKRTGEKVFLECVQDMDHENMFWYRQDPGLGLRLIYFSYDVKMKEKGDIPEGYSVSREKKERFSLILESASTNQTSMYLCASSPHRASNQPQHFGDGTRLSIL.

V is TRBV2 and J is TRBJ2-2; 7 positions agree with TRBD1. Germline CDR1 reads SNHLY; CDR2 reads FYNNEI. Trimming cost V 3 bases and J 0 bases; bases outside gene matches: 7. The CDR3 extends over 17 amino acids. CDR3 sequence (DNA): TGTGCCAGCAGTGACCGGACAGGACTCCCGAACACCGGGGAGCTGTTTTTT. Its protein is CASSDRTGLPNTGELFF.

The J gene is TRBJ1-3, the V gene TRBV5-6; TRBD1 is a possible D gene (5 bases). The CDR3 runs 14 residues. Trimming removed 2 bases at V and 4 bases at J, with 10 bases between. Germline V gene data show CDR1 as SGHDT and CDR2 as YYEEEE. CDR3 sequence: CASSLRSGGNTIYF. Here the CDR3 DNA reads TGTGCCAGCAGCTTACGATCAGGGGGAAACACCATATATTTT.

This clone was observed once. The rearrangement joins TRBV21-1 to TRBJ1-1. TRBV21-1 counts as a pseudogene. This CDR3 contains 13 residues. CDR3 residues: CASRTRGNTEAFF. As DNA, the CDR3 is TGTGCCAGCAGAACCCGAGGGAACACTGAAGCTTTCTTT.

This clone was picked up a small number of times. The V gene is TRBV19, the J gene TRBJ2-7, with 11 positions matching TRBD2. The J segment lost 5 bases and the V segment lost 7 bases, leaving 7 bases of the junction unmatched. Germline V gene data show CDR1 as LNHDA and CDR2 as SQIVND (reference sequence). The CDR3 has 14 residues. Here the CDR3 DNA reads TGTGCCAGTAACCATGGGACTAGCGGTGACGAGCAGTACTTC. Amino acids: CASNHGTSGDEQYF.

The V gene is TRBV6-6, the J gene TRBJ2-7; 9 bases are shared with TRBD1. CDR1 is MNHNY, CDR2 SVGAGI, per germline (reference sequence). The CDR3 extends over 15 amino acids. The V and J ends lost 4 bases and 3 bases, in that order; junction bases with no gene match: 7. CDR3 amino acids: CASSWGDRVNYEQYF. The CDR3 bases are TGTGCCAGCAGTTGGGGGGACAGGGTAAACTACGAGCAGTACTTC.

The chain recombines TRBV19 with TRBJ1-2, with 8 bases lining up with TRBD1. The junction had 7 bases not matched to a gene; V was cut back by 3 bases and J by 4 bases. Germline CDR1 LNHDA, CDR2 SQIVND (reference sequence). The CDR3 totals 15 residues. The CDR3 DNA reads as TGTGCCAGTAGTATGCCAGGGGGCGTTACCTATGGCTACACCTTC. It is translated as CASSMPGGVTYGYTF.

About this clone: This same CDR3 is encoded by further DNA sequences in the sample. V is TRBV27 and J is TRBJ2-5; D not resolved. Germline V lookup: CDR1 MNHEY, CDR2 SMNVEV (reference sequence). CDR3 length: 11 residues. V lost 4 bases to trimming and J lost 5 bases, with 5 bases between them. The CDR3 protein is CASSSGETQYF. In nucleotides, the CDR3 is TGTGCCAGCAGTTCTGGGGAGACCCAGTACTTC.

The gene calls are TRBV4-1 and TRBJ2-7, with 10 positions matching TRBD1. CDR1 and CDR2 (germline): MGHRA, YSYEKL. With V trimmed by 1 base and J by 3 bases, 6 bases remained unmatched. The CDR3 loop spans 16 amino acids. The DNA of the CDR3 is TGCGCCAGCAGCCAAGTAGGGACAGGGGCCAACTACGAGCAGTACTTC. Amino acid sequence: CASSQVGTGANYEQYF.

V gene TRBV5-6 combines with J gene TRBJ1-3; unclear D gene. CDR3 length equals 13 residues. V was shortened by 2 bases and J by 8 bases, with 11 bases between the two germline ends. Per germline, CDR1 SGHDT and CDR2 YYEEEE. As DNA, the CDR3 is TGTGCCAGCAGCTTTCTAGGGTGGGACACCATATATTTT. Protein product: CASSFLGWDTIYF.

V usage is TRBV9 and J usage is TRBJ1-2, with a possible D match to TRBD1 (6 bases). This CDR3 contains 13 residues. The ends were cut back, 5 bases at V and 4 bases at J, with 12 bases in the middle. The germline V gene encodes CDR1 SGDLS and CDR2 YYNGEE. For the CDR3, the DNA is TGTGCCAGCAGAGGGGGGTCCATCTATGGCTACACCTTC. It translates to CASRGGSIYGYTF. The full variable domain, rest sourced from reference TRBV9 and TRBJ1-2, is DSGVTQTPKHLITATGQRVTLRCSPRSGDLSVYWYQQSLDQGLQFLIQYYNGEERAKGNILERFSAQQFPDLHSELNLSSLELGDSALYFCASRGGSIYGYTFGSGTRLTVV.

V usage is TRBV10-1 and J usage is TRBJ2-3; D is unclear. V dropped 0 bases and J dropped 1 base, with 11 bases sitting between them. The CDR3 runs 16 residues. The germline CDR1 and CDR2 sequences are WNHNN and SYGVQD (reference sequence). The CDR3 DNA follows: TGCGCCAGCAGTGAGTCGATCTACCACGGCACAGATACGCAGTATTTT. This encodes CASSESIYHGTDTQYF.